A single sample is the source of the 9 T cell receptor beta chains below, sequenced in a study of blood T cells in healthy people across ages. Alongside a J-beta primer mix, a sample-barcoded 5' primer served in a second PCR lasting about 7 to 11 cycles. TCRdb re-analysed the 5' RACE reads in MiXCR, keeping a single row per CDR3 protein. The table includes about 1,500,000 distinct CDR3 sequences, around 42% detected once. What was sequenced was blood. All receptors derive from a woman younger than 30 in good health.

This chain's CDR3 is CSAPVSGRGYTF. The CDR3 coding sequence is TGCAGTGCCCCCGTTTCTGGTCGGGGCTACACCTTC. The V and J genes are TRBV20-1 and TRBJ1-2; D is unresolved. Trimming took 6 bases from V and 8 from J, leaving 16 bases between them. Per germline, CDR1 DFQATT and CDR2 SNEGSKA (reference sequence). The CDR3 contains 12 residues.

The chain recombines TRBV29-1 with TRBJ2-3, with D tentatively TRBD2 (6 bases). CDR3 length: 16 residues. CDR1 SQVTM and CDR2 ANQGSEA come from the germline V gene. V lost 1 base, J lost 3 bases, and 17 bases lay in between. The CDR3 nucleotides are TGCAGCGTTGAAGGCCACGGGGGAAAGAAGACAGATACGCAGTATTTT. This translates into CSVEGHGGKKTDTQYF.

This clonotype occurred a few times. V and J are TRBV6-5 and TRBJ2-7; tentatively, D is TRBD1 or TRBD2 (5 bases each). There are 15 residues in the CDR3. The V gene's germline CDR1 is MNHEY and CDR2 SVGAGI. V was trimmed by 2 bases and J by 5 bases, leaving 16 bases between them. The CDR3 bases are TGTGCCAGCAGTTACGCGAGGGGCGCATATCACGAGCAGTACTTC. It codes for CASSYARGAYHEQYF.

In regard to this clonotype: A much larger clonotype is one base distant, so this may be a read error. The rearrangement links TRBV29-1 to TRBJ2-7, with D perhaps being TRBD1 or TRBD2 (5 bases each). Germline values: CDR1 SQVTM, CDR2 ANQGSEA. There are 13 residues in the CDR3. The V end lost 7 bases, the J end lost 3 bases, and 16 bases lay between the germline ends. This chain's CDR3 is CSAGGSNNYEQYF. CDR3 in DNA: TGCAGCGCTGGGGGATCGAACAACTACGAGCAGTACTTC.

The chain carries TRBV3-1 and TRBJ2-3, with 12 positions matching TRBD2. There are 16 residues in the CDR3. The trim removed 2 bases at V and 4 bases at J, leaving 4 bases unmatched. The germline CDR1 and CDR2 sequences are LGHDT and YNNKEL (reference sequence). CDR3 coding DNA: TGTGCCAGCAGCCAATGGACTAGCGGGATTTCAGATACGCAGTATTTT. Translation gives CASSQWTSGISDTQYF.

This rearrangement joins TRBV5-1 to TRBJ2-1; 8 positions match TRBD1. The CDR3 covers 15 residues. J lost 8 bases, V lost 4 bases, and 11 bases had no gene match. CDR1 is SGHRS, CDR2 YFSETQ, per germline. DNA of the CDR3: TGCGCCAGCAGCGTGACAGGGGCCCGTTTTCATGAGCAGTTCTTC. It is translated as CASSVTGARFHEQFF.

In this sample, this clonotype turned up a few times. The chain carries TRBV28 and TRBJ2-7; D gene unclear. Trimming pared 4 bases from V and 10 bases from J, leaving 11 bases between. The V gene's germline CDR1 is MDHEN and CDR2 SYDVKM. This CDR3 is built from 11 residues. CDR3 nucleotides: TGTGCCAGCAGTTCGCCCGGGTTCCAGTACTTC. Amino acid sequence: CASSSPGFQYF.

The chain uses TRBV5-6 and TRBJ1-6; TRBD1 might be the D (6 bases). The CDR3 loop spans 15 amino acids. CDR1 SGHDT and CDR2 YYEEEE come from the germline V gene. V was cut by 2 bases and J by 5 bases, with 11 bases left in between. The CDR3 reads CASSFEDRDNSPLHF. The CDR3 DNA reads TGTGCCAGCAGCTTCGAGGACAGAGATAATTCACCCCTCCACTTT.

V and J are TRBV20-1 and TRBJ1-2; D is unresolved. The germline gives CDR1 DFQATT, CDR2 SNEGSKA (reference sequence). V lost 0 bases to trimming and J lost 4 bases, with 15 bases between them. CDR3 length: 15 amino acids. In nucleotides, the CDR3 is TGCAGTGCTAGAGACCCTGACGGAAGCCTCTATGGCTACACCTTC. This gives the protein CSARDPDGSLYGYTF.